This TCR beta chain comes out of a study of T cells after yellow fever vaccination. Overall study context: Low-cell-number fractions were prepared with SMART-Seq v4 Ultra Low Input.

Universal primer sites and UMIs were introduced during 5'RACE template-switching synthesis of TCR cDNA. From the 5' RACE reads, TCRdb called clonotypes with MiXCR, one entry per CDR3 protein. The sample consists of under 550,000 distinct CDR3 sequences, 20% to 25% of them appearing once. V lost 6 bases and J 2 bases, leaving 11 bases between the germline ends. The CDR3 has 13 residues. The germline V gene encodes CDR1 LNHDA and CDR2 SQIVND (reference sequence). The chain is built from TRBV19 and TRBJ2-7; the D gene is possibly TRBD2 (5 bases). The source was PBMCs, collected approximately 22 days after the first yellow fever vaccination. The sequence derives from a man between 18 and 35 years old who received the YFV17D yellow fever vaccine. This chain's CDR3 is CASRGGNTYEQYF. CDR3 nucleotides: TGTGCCAGTAGAGGAGGAAACACCTACGAGCAGTACTTC.